One TCR beta chain is described in this entry. This specimen comes from a study of blood T cell repertoires in COVID-19. The overall study: Italy, Spain and the United States were the sources of the convalescent and acute COVID-19 samples. T cells, B-cell-depleted T cells, or PBMCs provided the cDNA or gDNA that served as material.

Original methodology: Amplifying reference gene primers gave estimates of nucleated cell counts. This table comes from immunoSEQ multiplex PCR, and its TCRdb copy is limited to in-frame clones, with some not included. The V and J calls and the clone size are those of that table, but D and trimming were determined from the DNA. The sample has tens of thousands of clones, about 92% seen once. CDR3 length equals 14 residues. Per germline, CDR1 SEHNR and CDR2 FQNEAQ (reference sequence). V lost 5 bases and J 5 bases, leaving 16 bases between the germline ends. The TCR comes from a man aged 45-65 years with acute or convalescent COVID-19. The chain joins TRBV7-9 to TRBJ2-7, with D possibly being TRBD2 (5 bases). Sequencing was performed on peripheral blood. The CDR3 nucleotides read TGTGCCAGCAGCCCGTGGGCAGGTAGCGACGAGCAGTACTTC. Amino acids: CASSPWAGSDEQYF.